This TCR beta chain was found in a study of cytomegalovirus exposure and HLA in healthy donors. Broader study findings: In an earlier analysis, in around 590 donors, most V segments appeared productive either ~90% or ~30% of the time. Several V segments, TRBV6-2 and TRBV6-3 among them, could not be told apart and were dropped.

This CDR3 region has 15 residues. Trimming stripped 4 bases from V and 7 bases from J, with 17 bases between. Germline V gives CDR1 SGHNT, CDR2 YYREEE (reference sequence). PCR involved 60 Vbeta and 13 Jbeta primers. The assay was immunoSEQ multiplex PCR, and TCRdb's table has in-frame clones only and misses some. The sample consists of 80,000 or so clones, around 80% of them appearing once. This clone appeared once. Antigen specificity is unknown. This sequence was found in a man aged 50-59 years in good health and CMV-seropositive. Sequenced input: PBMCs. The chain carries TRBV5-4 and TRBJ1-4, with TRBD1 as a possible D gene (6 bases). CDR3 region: CASSPFPQGPEKLFF. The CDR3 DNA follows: TGTGCCAGCAGCCCATTCCCACAGGGTCCTGAAAAACTGTTTTTT.